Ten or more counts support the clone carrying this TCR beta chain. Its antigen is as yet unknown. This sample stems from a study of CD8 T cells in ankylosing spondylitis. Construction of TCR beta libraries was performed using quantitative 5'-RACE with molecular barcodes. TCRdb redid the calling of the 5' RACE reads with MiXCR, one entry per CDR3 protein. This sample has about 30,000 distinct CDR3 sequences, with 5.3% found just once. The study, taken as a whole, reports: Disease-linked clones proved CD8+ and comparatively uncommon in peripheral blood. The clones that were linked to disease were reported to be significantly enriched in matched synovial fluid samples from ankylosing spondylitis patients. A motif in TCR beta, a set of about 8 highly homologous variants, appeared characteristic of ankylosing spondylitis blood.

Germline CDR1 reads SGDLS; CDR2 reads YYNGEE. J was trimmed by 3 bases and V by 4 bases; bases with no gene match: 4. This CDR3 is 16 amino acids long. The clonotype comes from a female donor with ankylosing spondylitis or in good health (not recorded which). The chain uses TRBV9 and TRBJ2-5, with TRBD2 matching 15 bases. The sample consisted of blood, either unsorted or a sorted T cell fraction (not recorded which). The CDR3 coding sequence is TGTGCCAGCAGCCTCCGGACTAGCGGGAGGGAAGAGACCCAGTACTTC. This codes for CASSLRTSGREETQYF. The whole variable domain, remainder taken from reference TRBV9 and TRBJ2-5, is DSGVTQTPKHLITATGQRVTLRCSPRSGDLSVYWYQQSLDQGLQFLIQYYNGEERAKGNILERFSAQQFPDLHSELNLSSLELGDSALYFCASSLRTSGREETQYFGPGTRLLVL.